This T cell receptor beta chain comes out of a study of T-cell memory formation after mild COVID-19. Study-wide background: TCR clusters were largely donor specific.

A 5'RACE reaction primed in the constant segment made cDNA libraries of TCR alpha and TCR beta, and these carried sample barcodes and UMIs. From the 5' RACE reads, TCRdb called clonotypes with MiXCR, one entry per CDR3 protein. The table shows 300,000 to 400,000 distinct CDR3 sequences, with 25% to 30% occurring only once. Study-wide points: Second-wave clones peaking on day 37 lacked confirmed SARS-CoV-2 specificity.

CDR3 length: 17 residues. Germline V gene sequence: CDR1 MGHRA, CDR2 YSYEKL. The V and J ends lost 4 bases and 3 bases, in that order; junction bases with no gene match: 6. This clonotype was counted only a few times. What it binds is not known. The rearrangement links TRBV4-1 to TRBJ2-2, with TRBD2 identical over 12 bases. Sequencing was done on a sample of PBMCs or a T cell subset sorted from them (not recorded which). This sequence was found in an adult woman who had mild COVID-19 (a few samples of this study predate the infection). Cell type and time point are not known. The CDR3 coding sequence is TGCGCCAGCAGCCCCCGGACTAGCGGGACCTACACCGGGGAGCTGTTTTTT. Translation gives CASSPRTSGTYTGELFF.